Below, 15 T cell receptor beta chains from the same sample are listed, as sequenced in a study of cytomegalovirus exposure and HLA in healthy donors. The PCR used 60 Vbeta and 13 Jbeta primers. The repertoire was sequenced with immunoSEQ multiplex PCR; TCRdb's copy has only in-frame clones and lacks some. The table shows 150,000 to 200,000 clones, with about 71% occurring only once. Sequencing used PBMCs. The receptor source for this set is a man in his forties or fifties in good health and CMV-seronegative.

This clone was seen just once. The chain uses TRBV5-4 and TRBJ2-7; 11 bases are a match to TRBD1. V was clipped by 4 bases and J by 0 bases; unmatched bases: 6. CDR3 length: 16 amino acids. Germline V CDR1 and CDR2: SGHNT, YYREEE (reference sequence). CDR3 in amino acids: CASSPRGQGGSYEQYF. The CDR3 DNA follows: TGTGCCAGCAGCCCAAGGGGACAGGGGGGCTCCTACGAGCAGTACTTC. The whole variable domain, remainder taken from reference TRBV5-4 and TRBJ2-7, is ETGVTQSPTHLIKTRGQQVTLRCSSQSGHNTVSWYQQALGQGPQFIFQYYREEENGRGNFPPRFSGLQFPNYSSELNVNALELDDSALYLCASSPRGQGGSYEQYFGPGTRLTVT.

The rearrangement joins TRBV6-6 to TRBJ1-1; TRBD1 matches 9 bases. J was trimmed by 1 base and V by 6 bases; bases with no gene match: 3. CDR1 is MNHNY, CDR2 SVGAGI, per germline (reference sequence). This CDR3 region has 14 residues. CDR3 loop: CASRRQGENTEAFF. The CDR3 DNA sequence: TGTGCCAGCAGACGACAGGGGGAGAACACTGAAGCTTTCTTT.

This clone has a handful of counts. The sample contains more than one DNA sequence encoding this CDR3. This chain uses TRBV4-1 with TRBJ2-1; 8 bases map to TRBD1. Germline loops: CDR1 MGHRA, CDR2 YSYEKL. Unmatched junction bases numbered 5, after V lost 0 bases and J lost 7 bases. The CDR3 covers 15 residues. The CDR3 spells CASSQEWTGWNEQFF. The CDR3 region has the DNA TGCGCCAGCAGCCAAGAATGGACAGGGTGGAATGAGCAGTTCTTC.

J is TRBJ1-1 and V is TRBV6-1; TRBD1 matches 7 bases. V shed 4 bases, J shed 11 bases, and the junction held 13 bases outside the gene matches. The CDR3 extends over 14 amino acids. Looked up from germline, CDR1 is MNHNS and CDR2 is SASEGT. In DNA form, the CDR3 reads TGTGCCAGCAGTGGGTGGACAGGCCCGAGGTGGGCTTTCTTT. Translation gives CASSGWTGPRWAFF.

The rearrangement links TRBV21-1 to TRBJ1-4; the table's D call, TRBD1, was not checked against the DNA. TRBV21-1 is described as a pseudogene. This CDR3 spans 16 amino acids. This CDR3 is CASSKRVRGRNEKLFF. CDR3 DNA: TGTGCCAGCAGCAAAAGGGTCAGGGGAAGGAATGAAAAACTGTTTTTT.

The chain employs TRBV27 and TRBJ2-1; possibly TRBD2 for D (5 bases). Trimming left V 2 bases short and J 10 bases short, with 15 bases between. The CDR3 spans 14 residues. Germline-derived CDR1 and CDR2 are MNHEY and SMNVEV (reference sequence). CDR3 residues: CASSLTDGGLEQFF. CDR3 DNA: TGTGCCAGCAGTTTAACCGACGGAGGTCTAGAGCAGTTCTTC.

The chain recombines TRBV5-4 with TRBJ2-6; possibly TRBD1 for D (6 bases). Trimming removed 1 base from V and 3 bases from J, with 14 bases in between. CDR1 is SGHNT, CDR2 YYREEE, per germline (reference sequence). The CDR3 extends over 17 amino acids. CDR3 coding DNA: TGTGCCAGCAGCTTGATCGCCAGGGGTTATGGGGCCAACGTCCTGACTTTC. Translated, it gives CASSLIARGYGANVLTF. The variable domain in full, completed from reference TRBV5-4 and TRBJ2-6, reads ETGVTQSPTHLIKTRGQQVTLRCSSQSGHNTVSWYQQALGQGPQFIFQYYREEENGRGNFPPRFSGLQFPNYSSELNVNALELDDSALYLCASSLIARGYGANVLTFGAGSRLTVL.

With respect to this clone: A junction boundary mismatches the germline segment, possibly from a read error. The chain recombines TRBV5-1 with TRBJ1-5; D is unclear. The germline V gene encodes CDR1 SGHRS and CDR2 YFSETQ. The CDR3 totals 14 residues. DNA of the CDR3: TGCGCCAGCAGAAGAGGGATTGGCAATCCGCCCCAGCATTTT. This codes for CASRRGIGNPPQHF.

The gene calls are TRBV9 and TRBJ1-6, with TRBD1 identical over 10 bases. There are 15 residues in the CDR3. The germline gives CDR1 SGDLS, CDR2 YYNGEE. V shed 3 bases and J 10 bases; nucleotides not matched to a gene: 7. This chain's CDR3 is CASSDGDRGNSPLHF. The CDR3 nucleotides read TGTGCCAGCAGCGATGGGGACAGGGGAAACTCACCCCTCCACTTT.

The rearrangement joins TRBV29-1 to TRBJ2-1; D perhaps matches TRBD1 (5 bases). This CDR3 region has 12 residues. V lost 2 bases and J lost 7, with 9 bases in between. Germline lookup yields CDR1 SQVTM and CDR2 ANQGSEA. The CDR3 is CSVERGGNEQFF. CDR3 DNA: TGCAGCGTTGAAAGGGGTGGGAATGAGCAGTTCTTC.

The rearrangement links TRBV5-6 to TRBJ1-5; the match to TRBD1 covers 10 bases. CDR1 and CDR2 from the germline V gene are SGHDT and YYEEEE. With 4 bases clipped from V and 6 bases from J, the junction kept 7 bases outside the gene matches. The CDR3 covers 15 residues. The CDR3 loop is CASSKRGQGFQPQHF. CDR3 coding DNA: TGTGCCAGCAGCAAGAGGGGACAGGGGTTTCAGCCCCAGCATTTT. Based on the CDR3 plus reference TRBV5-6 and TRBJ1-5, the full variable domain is DAGVTQSPTHLIKTRGQQVTLRCSPKSGHDTVSWYQQALGQGPQFIFQYYEEEERQRGNFPDRFSGHQFPNYSSELNVNALLLGDSALYLCASSKRGQGFQPQHFGDGTRLSIL.

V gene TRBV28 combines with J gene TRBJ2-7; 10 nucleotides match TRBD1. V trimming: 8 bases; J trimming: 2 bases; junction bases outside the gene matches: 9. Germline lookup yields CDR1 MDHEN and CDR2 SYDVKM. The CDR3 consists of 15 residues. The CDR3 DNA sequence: TGTGCCAGCGTCTCCGGGACAGGGGAAGCCTACGAGCAGTACTTC. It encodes CASVSGTGEAYEQYF.

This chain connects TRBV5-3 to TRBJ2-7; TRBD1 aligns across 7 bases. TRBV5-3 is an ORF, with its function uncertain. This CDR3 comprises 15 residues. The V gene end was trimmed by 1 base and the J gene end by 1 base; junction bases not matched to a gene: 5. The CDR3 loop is CARSLPAGGSYEQYF. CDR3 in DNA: TGTGCCAGAAGCTTGCCGGCAGGGGGTTCCTACGAGCAGTACTTC.

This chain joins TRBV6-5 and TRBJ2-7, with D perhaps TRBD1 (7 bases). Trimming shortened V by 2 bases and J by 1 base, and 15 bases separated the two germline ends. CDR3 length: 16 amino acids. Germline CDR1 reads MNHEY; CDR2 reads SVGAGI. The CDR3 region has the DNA TGTGCCAGCAGTTACCAGGGGGGCCTTCAGTCCTACGAGCAGTACTTC. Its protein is CASSYQGGLQSYEQYF.

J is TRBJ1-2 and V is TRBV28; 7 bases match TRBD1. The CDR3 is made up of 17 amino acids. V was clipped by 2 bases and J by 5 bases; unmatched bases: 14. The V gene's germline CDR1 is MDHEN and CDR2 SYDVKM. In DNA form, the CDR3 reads TGTGCCAGCAGTTTAATCCGTATCCGACAGGGAAAATATGGCTACACCTTC. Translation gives CASSLIRIRQGKYGYTF.